This T cell receptor (beta chain) was documented in a study of T cell responses to AZD1222 COVID-19 vaccine. Produced via immunoSEQ multiplex PCR; TCRdb's table is partial and in-frame only. The sample lists about 150,000 clones; approximately 89% were seen once. This clonotype originated in an adult who received the AZD1222 COVID-19 vaccine. The material sequenced was peripheral blood, taken 28 days after the second AZD1222 dose.

The DNA of the CDR3 is TGTGCCAGCAGTGAGAACAGGGGGCGAACAGGGGCAGATACGCAGTATTTT. It translates to CASSENRGRTGADTQYF. V and J are TRBV6-1 and TRBJ2-3; 9 nucleotides match TRBD1. Unmatched junction bases numbered 11, after V lost 3 bases and J lost 4 bases. The germline gives CDR1 MNHNS, CDR2 SASEGT. The CDR3 consists of 17 residues.